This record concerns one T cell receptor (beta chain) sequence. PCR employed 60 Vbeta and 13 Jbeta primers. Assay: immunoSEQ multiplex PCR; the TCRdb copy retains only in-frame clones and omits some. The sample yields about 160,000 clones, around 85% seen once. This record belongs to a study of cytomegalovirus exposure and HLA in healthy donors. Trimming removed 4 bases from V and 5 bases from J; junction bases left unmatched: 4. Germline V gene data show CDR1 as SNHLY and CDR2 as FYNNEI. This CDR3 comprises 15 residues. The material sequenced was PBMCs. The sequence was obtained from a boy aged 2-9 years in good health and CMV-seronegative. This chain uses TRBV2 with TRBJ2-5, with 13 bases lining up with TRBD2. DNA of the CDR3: TGTGCCAGCAGTGGAACTAGCGGGAGGGGGGAGACCCAGTACTTC. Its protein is CASSGTSGRGETQYF.